This entry concerns a single T cell receptor (beta chain). The entry originates in a study of shared clonotypes between healthy human individuals. It was at deep level that the assay was run. Repertoires were generated with immunoSEQ multiplex PCR, while TCRdb's copy carries only in-frame clones and drops some. The table includes just over 2,000,000 clones, roughly 94% detected once. CD45RO-negative, CCR7-positively selected cells formed the naive CD8 fraction, excluding terminally differentiated effector memory CD45RA+ cells. This receptor was identified in a man in his late teens or twenties in good health. What was sequenced was naive CD8+ T cells sorted from blood.

CDR3 in amino acids: CAWSGLRRSGANVLTF. CDR3 nucleotides: TGTGCCTGGAGCGGTCTACGGCGATCTGGGGCCAACGTCCTGACTTTC. The J gene is TRBJ2-6, the V gene TRBV30; D remains ambiguous. Germline V gene data show CDR1 as GTSNPN and CDR2 as SVGIG (reference sequence). V was clipped by 3 bases and J by 1 base, with 13 bases between them. The CDR3 length is 16 residues.